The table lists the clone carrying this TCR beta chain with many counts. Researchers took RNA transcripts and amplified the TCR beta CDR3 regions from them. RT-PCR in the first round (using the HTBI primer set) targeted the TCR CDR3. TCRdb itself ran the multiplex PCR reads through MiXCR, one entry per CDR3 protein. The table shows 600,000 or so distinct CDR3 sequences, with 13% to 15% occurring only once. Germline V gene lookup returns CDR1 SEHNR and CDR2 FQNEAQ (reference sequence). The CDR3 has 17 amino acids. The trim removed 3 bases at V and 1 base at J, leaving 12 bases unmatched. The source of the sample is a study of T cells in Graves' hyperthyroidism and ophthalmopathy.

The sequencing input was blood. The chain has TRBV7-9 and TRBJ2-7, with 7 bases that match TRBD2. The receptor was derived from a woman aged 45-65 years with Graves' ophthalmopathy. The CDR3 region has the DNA TGTGCCAGCAGCTTCCCGGGGGGAGCGGGTGGTTCCTACGAGCAGTACTTC. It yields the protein CASSFPGGAGGSYEQYF.